This T cell receptor (beta chain) was identified in a study of T cell responses to AZD1222 COVID-19 vaccine. General study results and limits: Two AZD1222 doses significantly raised spike-specific TCR breadth and depth over controls. Regions 160-218 and 743-854 held dominance among vaccine-associated CD4 TCRs, which spanned spike. White British ancestry dominated among donors, who included more females, and clonal diversity was possibly underestimated.

Trimming cost V 11 bases and J 5 bases; bases outside gene matches: 14. CDR1 is SGHVS, CDR2 FQNEAQ, per germline. The CDR3 runs 15 residues. On this clone: Its antigen remains unknown.

This table comes from immunoSEQ multiplex PCR, and its TCRdb copy is limited to in-frame clones, with some not included. This table has around 160,000 clones, 82% appearing once. The chain combines TRBV7-8 with TRBJ2-1; the match to TRBD1 covers 8 bases. The sequences come from peripheral blood, collected on day 0 of MenACWY control vaccination. The receptor was derived from an adult in good health. DNA of the CDR3: TGTGCCTCCAGGGGGCGGGCTAGGAACCACAATGAGCAGTTCTTC. This codes for CASRGRARNHNEQFF.